Following are 14 T cell receptor beta chains from one sample sequenced in a study of blood T cell repertoires in COVID-19. TCRdb keeps only in-frame clones here, not all; method: immunoSEQ multiplex PCR. The repertoire has about 350,000 clones, about 90% of them found once; the top ten carry 1%. Sequencing input: PBMCs or T cells enriched from blood (not recorded which). Receptor source: a woman in her twenties or thirties who had recovered from COVID-19.

This rearrangement joins TRBV18 to TRBJ1-5, with TRBD1 as a possible D gene (6 bases). Trimming took off 5 bases at V and 6 bases at J, with 14 bases between the two ends. The CDR3 is 14 amino acids. The germline gives CDR1 KGHSH, CDR2 LQKENI. CDR3 protein: CASSEQGRGQPQHF. The CDR3 coding sequence is TGTGCCAGCTCAGAACAGGGCAGAGGTCAGCCCCAGCATTTT.

V is TRBV21-1 and J is TRBJ2-3; whether TRBD1, the table's D call, matches the DNA was not checked. TRBV21-1 constitutes a pseudogene. This CDR3 spans 15 amino acids. CDR3 DNA sequence: TGTGCCAGCCCTCGGACAGGGGCTTCTACAGATACGCAGTATTTT. This gives the protein CASPRTGASTDTQYF.

This clone was seen only a few times. The chain couples TRBV11-2 to TRBJ2-1; 7 positions agree with TRBD2. The V gene end was trimmed by 6 bases and the J gene end by 15 bases; junction bases not matched to a gene: 8. Looked up from germline, CDR1 is SGHAT and CDR2 is FQNNGV. The CDR3 covers 11 residues. CDR3 amino acids: CASSSGLVRFF. CDR3 DNA: TGTGCCAGCAGTTCCGGACTAGTTCGGTTCTTC.

The V and J genes are TRBV7-2 and TRBJ2-7, with D tentatively TRBD2 (5 bases). Germline lookup yields CDR1 SGHTA and CDR2 FQGNSA. CDR3 size: 18 residues. V shed 1 base and J shed 0 bases, with 19 bases lying between them. CDR3 nucleotide sequence: TGTGCCAGCAGCTTAGTTTCCGGGGATAGGCGCCCCTCCTACGAGCAGTACTTC. Its translation: CASSLVSGDRRPSYEQYF.

The gene calls are TRBV15 and TRBJ1-1; D is possibly TRBD1 (6 bases). Per germline, CDR1 LNHNV and CDR2 YYDKDF (reference sequence). V lost 9 bases and J lost 1, with 15 bases in between. The length of the CDR3 is 14 residues. CDR3: CATSVTRGNTEAFF. CDR3 sequence (DNA): TGTGCCACGTCGGTTACCAGGGGGAACACTGAAGCTTTCTTT.

The chain couples TRBV7-2 to TRBJ2-5; 9 bases are a match to TRBD2. V lost 2 bases to trimming and J lost 4 bases; unmatched junction nucleotides: 8. Germline V gene sequence: CDR1 SGHTA, CDR2 FQGNSA. The CDR3 is 16 residues long. As DNA, the CDR3 is TGTGCCAGCAGCTTAAATCCAGCGGGGGGACCAGAGACCCAGTACTTC. Protein: CASSLNPAGGPETQYF.

The chain employs TRBV27 and TRBJ2-2; possibly TRBD1 for D (6 bases). Deletions cut 8 bases from V and 5 bases from J, with 18 bases between. The germline V gene has CDR1 MNHEY and CDR2 SMNVEV (reference sequence). There are 15 residues in the CDR3. CDR3: CASCRDTSGTGELFF. CDR3 coding DNA: TGTGCCAGCTGCCGGGACACCAGTGGAACCGGGGAGCTGTTTTTT.

V and J are TRBV5-1 and TRBJ2-1; 7 positions agree with TRBD1. The trim removed 2 bases at V and 4 bases at J, leaving 6 bases unmatched. The CDR3 length is 15 residues. Germline V gene data show CDR1 as SGHRS and CDR2 as YFSETQ. The CDR3 protein is CASSFGTEIYNEQFF. DNA for the CDR3: TGCGCCAGCAGCTTCGGGACAGAGATATACAATGAGCAGTTCTTC.

This chain uses TRBV4-3 with TRBJ1-1; a possible D gene is TRBD1 (6 bases). Germline V gene sequence: CDR1 LGHNA, CDR2 YSLEER. The V and J ends lost 0 bases and 4 bases respectively, with 9 bases between them. CDR3 length: 14 residues. The CDR3 DNA is TGCGCCAGCAGCCAAGATTTCAGGGGCACTGAAGCTTTCTTT. Amino acids: CASSQDFRGTEAFF.

This chain connects TRBV28 to TRBJ1-3; unclear D gene. The V gene's germline CDR1 is MDHEN and CDR2 SYDVKM. V was pared by 3 bases and J by 0 bases, with 9 bases between. This CDR3 has 15 amino acids. The CDR3 reads CASSLFPGSGNTIYF. CDR3 bases: TGTGCCAGCAGTTTGTTTCCAGGCTCTGGAAACACCATATATTTT.

This sequence joins TRBV25-1 and TRBJ1-3; D is unclear. From germline, CDR1 is MGHDK and CDR2 SYGVNS. Trimming shortened V by 5 bases and J by 7 bases, and 6 bases separated the two germline ends. This CDR3 region has 11 residues. The CDR3 DNA follows: TGTGCCAGCAGTTTCGGGAACACCATATATTTT. Protein: CASSFGNTIYF.

The chain joins TRBV20-1 to TRBJ2-1, with D unresolved. V lost 3 bases and J 3 bases, leaving 3 bases between the germline ends. Looked up from germline, CDR1 is DFQATT and CDR2 is SNEGSKA (reference sequence). The CDR3 has 11 residues. The CDR3 DNA sequence: TGCAGTGCTAGCCTCTACAATGAGCAGTTCTTC. It encodes CSASLYNEQFF.

J is TRBJ1-1 and V is TRBV6-5; no clear D. From germline, CDR1 is MNHEY and CDR2 SVGAGI. There are 14 residues in the CDR3. V was pared by 0 bases and J by 6 bases, with 11 bases between. CDR3 protein: CASSYSSPGAEAFF. In nucleotides, the CDR3 is TGTGCCAGCAGTTACTCGAGTCCCGGGGCTGAAGCTTTCTTT.

V gene TRBV5-4 combines with J gene TRBJ1-3; D is unclear. V was pared by 1 base and J by 4 bases, with 6 bases between. This CDR3 is built from 13 residues. Germline V gene sequence: CDR1 SGHNT, CDR2 YYREEE (reference sequence). CDR3 residues: CASSLLSGNTIYF. The DNA for the CDR3 is TGTGCCAGCAGCTTGTTATCCGGAAACACCATATATTTT.